This T cell receptor beta chain is from a study of T cell responses to AZD1222 COVID-19 vaccine. Comments on this clone: The antigen remains undetermined.

The CDR3 has 16 amino acids. Germline CDR1 and CDR2: SGDLS and YYNGEE. V was clipped by 4 bases and J by 6 bases, with 19 bases between them. Broader study findings: Of the AZD1222 recipients, only five to seven were seropositive at baseline.

Only in-frame clones appear in the TCRdb table, and some are missing; sequencing was by immunoSEQ multiplex PCR. The data show roughly 80,000 clones, with under 95% seen just once and around 8% held by the top ten. Sequencing used peripheral blood, obtained 28 days after the second AZD1222 dose. The rearrangement links TRBV9 to TRBJ2-2; D unclear. This receptor was obtained from an adult who received the AZD1222 COVID-19 vaccine. CDR3 DNA: TGTGCCAGCAGCACCAGGACCGCTAACACGGCCGGGGAGCTGTTTTTT. Its protein is CASSTRTANTAGELFF.